These 5 T cell receptor beta chains were sequenced from one sample in a study of blood T cell repertoires in COVID-19. Assay used: immunoSEQ multiplex PCR; TCRdb lists only in-frame clones, some missing. The sample consists of 93,000 or so clones, roughly 80% of them appearing once. Sample: peripheral blood. These receptors came from a human donor in a cohort sampled during active COVID-19.

This clone was seen a single time. One end of the junction varies from germline; a read error may be responsible. The chain carries TRBV5-8 and TRBJ1-5; 7 nucleotides align to TRBD1. From germline, CDR1 is SGHTS and CDR2 YDEGEE. This CDR3 has 14 amino acids. CDR3 region: CASNLGQSNQPQHF. CDR3 nucleotide sequence: TGTGCCAGCAACTTGGGACAGAGCAATCAGCCCCAGCATTTT.

Only one count was recorded for this clone. The chain recombines TRBV2 with TRBJ1-6; D not resolved. Trimming pared 0 bases from V and 7 bases from J, leaving 13 bases between. Germline assignment: CDR1 SNHLY and CDR2 FYNNEI. The CDR3 totals 16 residues. The CDR3 spells CASSEAGGERNSPLHF. CDR3 DNA: TGTGCCAGCAGTGAAGCCGGCGGGGAACGCAATTCACCCCTCCACTTT. The full variable domain, its missing parts supplied by reference TRBV2 and TRBJ1-6, is EPEVTQTPSHQVTQMGQEVILRCVPISNHLYFYWYRQILGQKVEFLVSFYNNEISEKSEIFDDQFSVERPDGSNFTLKIRSTKLEDSAMYFCASSEAGGERNSPLHFGNGTRLTVT.

This clone appeared a few times. The chain is built from TRBV12-3 or TRBV12-4 and TRBJ1-6; a possible D gene is TRBD1 (5 bases). The CDR3 is 11 residues long. V shed 10 bases and J shed 6 bases, with 7 bases lying between them. In DNA, the CDR3 is TGTGCCACAGGGTTTAATTCACCCCTCCACTTT. Its translation: CATGFNSPLHF.

V and J are TRBV3-1 (or the pseudogene TRBV3-2) and TRBJ1-2; maybe TRBD1 (6 bases). The CDR3 has 14 amino acids. CDR1 and CDR2 (germline): LGHDT, YNNKEL (reference sequence). With 6 bases removed from V and 0 bases from J, the gap between germline ends came to 11 bases. This CDR3 is CASRDRNPNYGYTF. For the CDR3, the DNA is TGTGCCAGCAGAGACAGGAACCCTAACTATGGCTACACCTTC.

This rearrangement joins TRBV5-6 to TRBJ1-2; possibly TRBD1 for D (6 bases). The V end lost 4 bases, the J end lost 5 bases, and 15 bases lay between the germline ends. This CDR3 comprises 14 residues. Germline lookup yields CDR1 SGHDT and CDR2 YYEEEE. The CDR3 reads CASSAGQWAYGYTF. CDR3 DNA sequence: TGTGCCAGCAGCGCTGGACAGTGGGCTTATGGCTACACCTTC.